This entry lists 10 T cell receptor beta chains sequenced from one sample in a study of cytomegalovirus exposure and HLA in healthy donors (dated by TCRdb to about 2017). Preparation of the library involved the immunoSEQ multiplex PCR assay. For the multiplex PCR, a mixture combining 60 forward primers for TCR Vbeta segments and 13 reverse primers for TCR Jbeta segments was used. As stored in TCRdb, this immuneACCESS dataset retains in-frame rearrangements with V and J assigned. A fraction of the clones does not appear; measured against another copy, unresolved V genes explain less than half of the discrepancy, and the remainder lacks a known reason. This sample lists roughly 69,000 clones; 73% were detected once. About 5.7% of the sample rests with the top ten. The sample consisted of PBMCs. The receptors here all came from a man in his fifties in good health and CMV-seronegative.

In nucleotides, the CDR3 is TGTGCCAGCAGCAATGGTCTATCTTCTTCCACGGATACGCAGTATTTT. It codes for CASSNGLSSSTDTQYF. The gene calls are TRBV7-8 and TRBJ2-3; D is uncertain. The V gene lost 5 bases and the J gene lost 6 bases, with 21 bases spanning the gap. CDR1 is SGHVS, CDR2 FQNEAQ, per germline. This CDR3 is built from 16 residues. The variable domain in full, with the rest retrieved from reference TRBV7-8 and TRBJ2-3, is GAGVSQSPRYKVAKRGQDVALRCDPISGHVSLFWYQQALGQGPEFLTYFQNEAQLDKSGLPSDRFFAERPEGSVSTLKIQRTQQEDSAVYLCASSNGLSSSTDTQYFGPGTRLTVL.

The chain recombines TRBV9 with TRBJ2-2; D call uncertain. CDR1 SGDLS and CDR2 YYNGEE come from the germline V gene. The V gene lost 0 bases and the J gene lost 3 bases, with 3 bases spanning the gap. The CDR3 contains 13 residues. CDR3 in DNA: TGTGCCAGCAGCGTAGCTGACACCGGGGAGCTGTTTTTT. Protein sequence: CASSVADTGELFF.

The V call is TRBV2, the J call TRBJ1-5; 9 nucleotides align to TRBD1. With V trimmed by 9 bases and J by 6 bases, 12 bases remained unmatched. Germline assignment: CDR1 SNHLY and CDR2 FYNNEI. The CDR3 is 15 residues long. The CDR3 nucleotides are TGTGCCAGTTCCCTACAGGGGGCGTTTGGTCAGCCCCAGCATTTT. It specifies CASSLQGAFGQPQHF. Based on the CDR3 plus reference TRBV2 and TRBJ1-5, the full variable domain is EPEVTQTPSHQVTQMGQEVILRCVPISNHLYFYWYRQILGQKVEFLVSFYNNEISEKSEIFDDQFSVERPDGSNFTLKIRSTKLEDSAMYFCASSLQGAFGQPQHFGDGTRLSIL.

The V and J genes are TRBV30 and TRBJ1-4, with a possible D match to TRBD1 (5 bases). CDR1 and CDR2 from the germline V gene are GTSNPN and SVGIG (reference sequence). V dropped 0 bases and J dropped 6 bases, with 11 bases sitting between them. This CDR3 comprises 14 residues. This CDR3 is CAWSVDGGDEKLFF. The CDR3 coding sequence is TGTGCCTGGAGTGTAGACGGGGGGGATGAAAAACTGTTTTTT.

V usage is TRBV7-9 and J usage is TRBJ2-7, with 9 bases that match TRBD1. Looked up from germline, CDR1 is SEHNR and CDR2 is FQNEAQ (reference sequence). Losses at the gene ends were 3 bases for V and 7 bases for J; bases not matched to a gene: 10. The CDR3 contains 15 residues. CDR3 sequence reads: CASSFFGTGMLEQYF. As DNA, the CDR3 is TGTGCCAGCAGCTTTTTCGGGACAGGGATGTTGGAGCAGTACTTC.

This sequence joins TRBV5-1 and TRBJ2-1; TRBD1 matches 8 bases. This CDR3 has 13 amino acids. The V gene's germline CDR1 is SGHRS and CDR2 YFSETQ. J was trimmed by 3 bases and V by 9 bases; bases with no gene match: 5. The CDR3 region is CATGQGSYNEQFF. CDR3 in DNA: TGCGCCACAGGACAGGGAAGCTACAATGAGCAGTTCTTC.

A word on this clone: One junction end disagrees with the germline gene, perhaps due to a read error. This sample also contains other DNA sequences that code for the same CDR3. CDR3 bases: TGTGCCTGGAGTGTAGGGCAGGGCGGATCCTATGGCTACACCTTT. It encodes CAWSVGQGGSYGYTF. V is TRBV30 and J is TRBJ1-2, with TRBD1 as a possible D gene (5 bases). The CDR3 is 15 amino acids. Germline V gene data show CDR1 as GTSNPN and CDR2 as SVGIG (reference sequence).

The chain is built from TRBV5-5 and TRBJ2-2, with TRBD1 matching over 9 bases. This CDR3 spans 20 amino acids. The germline V gene encodes CDR1 SGHKS and CDR2 YYEKEE (reference sequence). The ends lost 4 bases at V and 6 bases at J; junction bases unmatched: 22. In nucleotides, the CDR3 is TGTGCCAGCAGCAAGCTTATCCGGGACAGGGTCAATTTTCAGGCCGGGGAGCTGTTTTTT. Its translation is CASSKLIRDRVNFQAGELFF.

In this sample, this clone turned up a few times. The V call is TRBV7-6, the J call TRBJ2-1, with TRBD1 matching over 7 bases. V dropped 5 bases and J dropped 3; count of bases not matched to a gene: 7. From germline, CDR1 is SGHVS and CDR2 FNYEAQ. This CDR3 has 15 amino acids. The CDR3 reads CASSPGQEYYNEQFF. CDR3 in DNA: TGTGCCAGCAGCCCAGGACAGGAGTACTACAATGAGCAGTTCTTC.

This clone was seen more than once but under ten times. This sequence joins TRBV7-2 and TRBJ2-7, with 10 bases that match TRBD1. Germline assignment: CDR1 SGHTA and CDR2 FQGNSA. The V and J ends lost 5 bases and 3 bases, in that order; junction bases with no gene match: 7. CDR3 length equals 15 residues. The CDR3 region is CASSTPDRGLYEQYF. As DNA, the CDR3 is TGTGCCAGCAGCACCCCAGACAGGGGGCTCTACGAGCAGTACTTC.